This T cell receptor beta chain was captured by sequencing in a study of T-cell reconstitution after alpha-beta-depleted transplantation in children. Broader study findings: By about two months after transplant, alpha-beta T cells reportedly arose from several hundred graft clones that had expanded. Recipient T cells and thymic progenitors that survived were the source of the high TCRbeta diversity seen at day 60 in some patients. T-cell counts and diversity were attributed mostly to newly produced T cells one year after transplant.

As to this clonotype: What it binds is not known.

Unique molecular identifiers featured in how the TCRbeta library was prepared. TCRdb re-called the PCR reads through MiXCR, storing one row per CDR3 protein. Here the sample spans 130,000 or so distinct CDR3 sequences, roughly 10% being singletons. V dropped 4 bases and J dropped 2 bases, with 17 bases sitting between them. Germline assignment: CDR1 SGHTS and CDR2 YDEGEE. This CDR3 is built from 16 residues. The TCR comes from a girl under three years old who had a stem cell transplant for combined immunodeficiency, so the T cells may come from the graft donor. Material: PBMCs, mostly from graft donor cells, obtained 180 days after TCRalphabeta/CD19-depleted stem cell transplant. The chain employs TRBV5-8 and TRBJ2-3, with D perhaps assigned TRBD1 or TRBD2 (5 bases each). CDR3 amino acids: CASSPGEGTSTDTQYF. CDR3 bases: TGTGCCAGCAGCCCCGGTGAGGGGACCTCCACAGATACGCAGTATTTT.